One and the same sample provided the 29 T cell receptor beta chains below, sequenced in a study of long-term antiretroviral therapy in people with HIV. Researchers report immunoSEQ v3.0 was run at survey level. Using immunoSEQ multiplex PCR, the repertoire was profiled, and TCRdb retains in-frame clones only, with some absent. The sample lists about 33,000 clones; around 96% were seen once. The sequenced sample was unsorted PBMCs, obtained around 6.6 years after starting antiretroviral therapy. The receptors here all came from a man aged 25-40 years with HIV.

This clone was found once. The rearrangement links TRBV4-1 to TRBJ2-3, with a tentative D call TRBD1 (6 bases). V was pared by 0 bases and J by 1 base, with 11 bases between. The CDR3 is made up of 16 amino acids. The germline V gene has CDR1 MGHRA and CDR2 YSYEKL. The CDR3 bases are TGCGCCAGCAGCCAAGAACAGGGCCTGGGCACAGATACGCAGTATTTT. It translates to CASSQEQGLGTDTQYF.

There are a few counts of this clone. The chain couples TRBV7-9 to TRBJ1-2, with 7 bases that match TRBD1. The junction had 26 bases not matched to a gene; V was cut back by 5 bases and J by 8 bases. This CDR3 region has 19 residues. Germline CDR1 and CDR2: SEHNR and FQNEAQ (reference sequence). CDR3 sequence reads: CASSPGGNLWLHLGPGYTF. Here the CDR3 DNA reads TGTGCCAGCAGCCCAGGGGGAAACCTATGGCTACACCTTGGGCCCGGCTACACCTTC.

V is TRBV1 and J is TRBJ2-3; TRBD1, as called in the table, went unchecked against the DNA. TRBV1 is a listed pseudogene. The CDR3 has 19 amino acids. The CDR3 loop is CTSSQGGSLQGTNTDTQYF. For the CDR3, the DNA is TGCACCAGCAGCCAAGGGGGGTCCTTACAGGGGACGAACACAGATACGCAGTATTTT.

The genes are TRBV30 and TRBJ1-5; the D is unclear. Trimming left V 2 bases short and J 3 bases short, with 8 bases between. The CDR3 is 13 residues long. Germline V gives CDR1 GTSNPN, CDR2 SVGIG (reference sequence). In nucleotides, the CDR3 is TGTGCCTGGAGTTACCAGGTCAATCAGCCCCAGCATTTT. This codes for CAWSYQVNQPQHF.

The chain uses TRBV6-5 and TRBJ2-7; D possibly uses TRBD1 or TRBD2 (5 bases each). Germline V gives CDR1 MNHEY, CDR2 SVGAGI. This CDR3 has 14 residues. Trimming pared 6 bases from V and 2 bases from J, leaving 14 bases between. CDR3 DNA: TGTGCCAGCAGCCGGGACGGTGGTACCTACGAGCAGTACTTC. This translates into CASSRDGGTYEQYF.

The J gene is TRBJ2-5, the V gene TRBV12-5, with D perhaps TRBD1 (6 bases). Germline lookup yields CDR1 LGHNT and CDR2 FRNRAP. V was clipped by 8 bases and J by 2 bases, with 18 bases between them. The CDR3 contains 15 residues. In DNA, the CDR3 is TGTGCTAGTCTCAGGGCGACAGGCCCACAAGAGACCCAGTACTTC. Encoded protein: CASLRATGPQETQYF.

V and J are TRBV27 and TRBJ2-7; possible D gene TRBD2, 5 bases. Germline values: CDR1 MNHEY, CDR2 SMNVEV (reference sequence). The CDR3 has 14 amino acids. Trimming shortened V by 11 bases and J by 4 bases, and 21 bases separated the two germline ends. The CDR3 DNA reads as TGTGCCGCGGCCGAGGGCAGGTTTAGTTACGAGCAGTACTTC. Translation: CAAAEGRFSYEQYF.

J is TRBJ2-7 and V is TRBV9, with D perhaps matching TRBD1 (7 bases). V lost 4 bases and J 5 bases, leaving 22 bases between the germline ends. The germline V gene has CDR1 SGDLS and CDR2 YYNGEE. This CDR3 has 16 residues. The CDR3 loop reads CASSPTGGTALNEQYF. The CDR3, as DNA: TGTGCCAGCAGCCCCACCGGCGGGACAGCCTTAAACGAGCAGTACTTC.

The rearrangement joins TRBV5-6 to TRBJ1-2; D perhaps matches TRBD1 (6 bases). Between the trimmed V and J ends, which lost 2 bases and 2 bases, there was a span of 10 bases. CDR1 and CDR2 (germline): SGHDT, YYEEEE. The CDR3 has 14 residues. CDR3: CASSFWQGNYGYTF. CDR3 nucleotide sequence: TGTGCCAGCAGCTTCTGGCAGGGGAACTATGGCTACACCTTC.

This chain uses TRBV4-1 with TRBJ2-5; 12 nucleotides match TRBD2. CDR1 is MGHRA and CDR2 is YSYEKL in the germline V gene. Trimming took 0 bases from V and 2 from J; bases not matched to a gene: 13. The CDR3 covers 20 residues. The DNA of the CDR3 is TGCGCCAGCAGCCAAGAGTTCGGGCTAGCGGGAGGGCCGGAACAAGAGACCCAGTACTTC. Translating it yields CASSQEFGLAGGPEQETQYF.

The chain couples TRBV6-6 to TRBJ1-2; D is perhaps TRBD1 (5 bases). The CDR3 has 15 amino acids. V shed 6 bases and J shed 5 bases, with 19 bases lying between them. Germline CDR1 and CDR2: MNHNY and SVGAGI (reference sequence). This CDR3 is CASRHRDRELYGYTF. CDR3 sequence (DNA): TGTGCCAGCAGGCACCGGGACCGGGAATTATATGGCTACACCTTC.

The rearrangement links TRBV6-5 to TRBJ1-2, with 7 bases matching TRBD1. In germline, CDR1 is MNHEY, CDR2 SVGAGI. V was clipped by 5 bases and J by 5 bases; unmatched bases: 8. CDR3 length equals 14 residues. The CDR3 sequence: CASSPSTGSYGYTF. The DNA for the CDR3 is TGTGCCAGCAGTCCATCGACAGGGTCGTATGGCTACACCTTC.

This rearrangement joins TRBV19 to TRBJ2-7; TRBD2 might be the D (5 bases). The CDR3 is 16 residues long. The ends were cut back, 4 bases at V and 4 bases at J, with 20 bases in the middle. Germline assignment: CDR1 LNHDA and CDR2 SQIVND (reference sequence). CDR3 nucleotide sequence: TGTGCCAGTAGTAGCTCCACCTCCGTGACTATGTACGAGCAGTACTTC. It specifies CASSSSTSVTMYEQYF.

The genes are TRBV7-9 and TRBJ2-3, with D tentatively TRBD2 (6 bases). The ends were cut back, 3 bases at V and 4 bases at J, with 14 bases in the middle. The germline V gene has CDR1 SEHNR and CDR2 FQNEAQ (reference sequence). This CDR3 is built from 15 residues. The CDR3 bases are TGTGCCAGCAGCTTCCTGGGGGAGGCGGCAGATACGCAGTATTTT. Encoded protein: CASSFLGEAADTQYF.

The chain carries TRBV11-3 and TRBJ2-1; TRBD1 might be the D (5 bases). V lost 5 bases, J lost 3 bases, and 11 bases lay in between. Germline V gives CDR1 SGHNT, CDR2 YENEEA. The CDR3 loop spans 14 amino acids. CDR3 sequence: CASSPTQDYNEQFF. The CDR3 nucleotides are TGTGCCAGCAGCCCGACACAGGACTACAATGAGCAGTTCTTC.

The chain couples TRBV4-3 to TRBJ1-1; D ambiguous. The CDR3 is 15 amino acids. The germline V and J ends were trimmed by 4 bases and 1 base, with 13 bases remaining between them. Germline V gene lookup returns CDR1 LGHNA and CDR2 YSLEER. Here the CDR3 reads CASSREVTENTEAFF. The CDR3, as DNA: TGCGCCAGCAGCCGAGAGGTAACAGAGAACACTGAAGCTTTCTTT.

The V and J genes are TRBV19 and TRBJ1-4, with a possible D match to TRBD1 (5 bases). The CDR3 totals 17 residues. The V end lost 1 base, the J end lost 1 base, and 13 bases lay between the germline ends. The germline V gene encodes CDR1 LNHDA and CDR2 SQIVND (reference sequence). The CDR3 DNA reads TGTGCCAGTAGTATAGTCGCAGGGTATCGAACTAATGAAAAACTGTTTTTT. It yields the protein CASSIVAGYRTNEKLFF.

This clone showed up just once. The rearrangement links TRBV4-1 to TRBJ2-3; TRBD2 matches 7 bases. This CDR3 contains 15 residues. V dropped 5 bases and J dropped 2; count of bases not matched to a gene: 7. Germline V gene lookup returns CDR1 MGHRA and CDR2 YSYEKL. CDR3 residues: CASSFAGELTDTQYF. CDR3 nucleotides: TGCGCCAGCAGCTTTGCGGGGGAACTCACAGATACGCAGTATTTT.

This clone was seen a handful of times. The chain uses TRBV13 and TRBJ2-7; a weak D match, TRBD1 (6 bases). Germline CDR1 is PRHDT and CDR2 is FYEKMQ (reference sequence). The CDR3 has 14 amino acids. Trimming shortened V by 2 bases and J by 3 bases, and 11 bases separated the two germline ends. Here the CDR3 DNA reads TGTGCCAGCAGCTTAACGGGACAAGGCTACGAGCAGTACTTC. Its protein is CASSLTGQGYEQYF.

The J gene is TRBJ2-2, the V gene TRBV27; D gene unclear. The V end was cut by 6 bases, the J end by 2 bases, with 7 bases between. This CDR3 is built from 13 residues. Germline CDR1 is MNHEY and CDR2 is SMNVEV (reference sequence). The CDR3 loop reads CASRNANTGELFF. CDR3 DNA: TGTGCCAGCAGGAACGCAAACACCGGGGAGCTGTTTTTT.

The V call is TRBV7-2, the J call TRBJ2-7; D possibly uses TRBD1 or TRBD2 (5 bases each). Germline CDR1 and CDR2: SGHTA and FQGNSA. The CDR3 totals 16 residues. Trimming removed 2 bases at V and 3 bases at J, with 17 bases between. This CDR3 is CASSLISGRGDYEQYF. The DNA for the CDR3 is TGTGCCAGCAGCTTAATATCAGGGAGAGGTGACTACGAGCAGTACTTC.

This chain links TRBV30 with TRBJ2-1; TRBD2 might be the D (6 bases). The CDR3 totals 14 residues. The V gene's germline CDR1 is GTSNPN and CDR2 SVGIG (reference sequence). V lost 5 bases, J lost 2 bases, and 13 bases lay in between. Here the CDR3 DNA reads TGTGCCTGGGGAGGGGCGGCAACCTACAATGAGCAGTTCTTC. Translation: CAWGGAATYNEQFF.

V is TRBV4-3 and J is TRBJ2-1; D might be TRBD1 (6 bases). The CDR3 contains 16 residues. Germline V lookup: CDR1 LGHNA, CDR2 YSLEER. V was pared by 4 bases and J by 4 bases, with 17 bases between. The CDR3 region is CASSREPGDGYNEQFF. The CDR3 DNA follows: TGCGCCAGCAGCCGGGAACCAGGGGACGGTTACAATGAGCAGTTCTTC.

V is TRBV27 and J is TRBJ2-7; maybe TRBD1 (6 bases). CDR1 is MNHEY and CDR2 is SMNVEV in the germline V gene (reference sequence). With 5 bases removed from V and 0 bases from J, the gap between germline ends came to 11 bases. The CDR3 is 14 residues long. CDR3 residues: CASSPRTVSYEQYF. In DNA, the CDR3 is TGTGCCAGCAGTCCTCGGACAGTCTCCTACGAGCAGTACTTC.

This clone was picked up one time. This chain links TRBV19 with TRBJ2-1, with 8 bases that match TRBD2. The length of the CDR3 is 16 residues. The V and J ends lost 0 bases and 3 bases, in that order; junction bases with no gene match: 4. Per germline, CDR1 LNHDA and CDR2 SQIVND (reference sequence). Here the CDR3 reads CASSIDQRGFYNEQFF. In nucleotides, the CDR3 is TGTGCCAGTAGTATAGATCAGCGGGGGTTCTACAATGAGCAGTTCTTC.

The V and J genes are TRBV5-6 and TRBJ1-2; D is unresolved. This CDR3 has 15 amino acids. Looked up from germline, CDR1 is SGHDT and CDR2 is YYEEEE. V lost 2 bases and J lost 4, with 15 bases in between. The chain's CDR3 is CASSLPGLRGYGYTF. CDR3 sequence (DNA): TGTGCCAGCAGCTTACCTGGACTCCGAGGCTATGGCTACACCTTC.

This CDR3 reads CASRGGVPMNTEAFF. CDR3 DNA: TGTGCCAGCAGAGGGGGGGTACCTATGAACACTGAAGCTTTCTTT. The V gene is TRBV27, the J gene TRBJ1-1; the D gene is possibly TRBD1 (6 bases). Trimming removed 6 bases from V and 0 bases from J, with 14 bases in between. Germline V gives CDR1 MNHEY, CDR2 SMNVEV (reference sequence). The CDR3 runs to 15 residues.

This rearrangement joins TRBV9 to TRBJ1-3, with D maybe TRBD1 (5 bases). The CDR3 runs to 12 residues. In germline, CDR1 is SGDLS, CDR2 YYNGEE. V dropped 3 bases and J dropped 4 bases, with 5 bases sitting between them. CDR3 sequence (DNA): TGTGCCAGCAGCGAGGGGGGAAACACCATATATTTT. As protein: CASSEGGNTIYF.

The chain combines TRBV13 with TRBJ2-3; TRBD2 agrees at 7 bases. From germline, CDR1 is PRHDT and CDR2 FYEKMQ (reference sequence). This CDR3 contains 17 residues. J lost 2 bases, V lost 5 bases, and 13 bases had no gene match. The CDR3 bases are TGTGCCAGCAGCCCCTTACCTGTCGGGACTATCACAGATACGCAGTATTTT. Translating it yields CASSPLPVGTITDTQYF.